This T cell receptor (beta chain) stems from a study of cytomegalovirus exposure and HLA in healthy donors. The study, taken as a whole, reports: TRBV6-2, TRBV6-3 and some other V segments were excluded as indistinguishable. The investigators catalogued 180 or so TCR beta chains as cytomegalovirus-associated. Researchers reported in a later analysis that a missense DCLRE1C variant was tied to TCR beta V- and J-gene trimming. Reported results showed that the classifier diagnosed cytomegalovirus status with high specificity and sensitivity.

This clone has only one observation. Antigen specificity is unknown. This PCR relied on a set of 60 Vbeta primers and 13 Jbeta primers. Measured with immunoSEQ multiplex PCR; TCRdb has only the in-frame clones, and not every one. This table has approximately 180,000 clones, over 60% appearing once. This CDR3 is built from 14 residues. The V gene's germline CDR1 is MNHEY and CDR2 SMNVEV (reference sequence). The chain recombines TRBV27 with TRBJ2-5; 8 positions match TRBD2. The end of the DNA fits TRBJ2-7 better, so the J call may be wrong. The sample comprised PBMCs. This clonotype was sampled from a man aged 35-49 years in good health and CMV-seropositive. The CDR3 nucleotides read TGTGCCAGCAGTTTATCAGCGGGAGTATTCGAGCAGTACTTC. Protein sequence: CASSLSAGVFEQYF.